The clone carrying this TCR beta chain was detected many times. The antigen is undetermined. One end of the junction does not line up with germline, which may come from a read error. Samples came from axillary lymph nodes draining the breast cancer. TCRdb re-analysed the multiplex PCR reads in MiXCR, keeping a single row per CDR3 protein. The sample holds 150,000 to 200,000 distinct CDR3 sequences, approximately 30% seen once. The sample comes from a study of breast tumors, draining lymph nodes, adjacent tissues. Findings and caveats of the study: Compared with lymph nodes, tumors were less diverse; compared with nontumor tissue, more.

This CDR3 contains 13 residues. CDR1 is SGHAT and CDR2 is FQNNGV in the germline V gene. The chain links TRBV11-2 to TRBJ1-3, with D tentatively TRBD1 (6 bases). The sequence was obtained from a female donor with breast cancer. Some clones in this sample may be carry-over from other donors' samples. Sequencing used axillary lymph node tissue. The CDR3: CTSSPGQGNTIYF. DNA of the CDR3: TGTACCAGCAGCCCCGGACAGGGAAACACCATATATTTT.